This TCR beta chain was captured by sequencing in a study of radiation and T cells in renal cell carcinoma. In the study overall: Nephrectomy followed 15 Gy stereotactic body radiation by 4 weeks.

Profiling relied on immunoSEQ multiplex PCR, and the TCRdb table lists in-frame clones only, not all of them. Among roughly 100,000 clones listed, about four fifths were seen once. The CDR3 runs 15 residues. Per germline, CDR1 MNHNS and CDR2 SASEGT. J gave up 5 bases and V 6 bases, and 8 bases lay outside the gene matches. Time point defined: baseline pretreatment blood. Treatment noted: 15 Gy SBRT to primary tumor, nephrectomy 4 weeks later. The tumor was a clear cell renal cell carcinoma. The TCR sequence derives from a man aged 55-75 years with renal cell carcinoma. The genes are TRBV6-1 and TRBJ2-7, with TRBD1 matching 12 bases. This specimen consisted of blood, obtained from a patient whose treatment included radiotherapy and nephrectomy. The CDR3 loop reads CASSGRGQGAHEQYF. CDR3 nucleotide sequence: TGTGCCAGCAGCGGCAGGGGACAGGGGGCCCACGAGCAGTACTTC.